This TCR beta chain was captured by sequencing in a study of CD4 and CD8 cells across lung adenocarcinoma regions. Using its own MiXCR run on the PCR reads, TCRdb lists one record per CDR3 protein. The sample holds 4,500 or so distinct CDR3 sequences; around 45% are singletons and the top ten take around 14%. The patients had localized lung adenocarcinoma, a non-small cell subtype. V gave up 2 bases and J gave up 8 bases, with 10 bases separating them. CDR1 and CDR2 from the germline V gene are MNHEY and SMNVEV (reference sequence). This CDR3 contains 14 residues. This chain connects TRBV27 to TRBJ1-6, with TRBD1 as a possible D gene (5 bases). Input material: CD4+ T cells from the margin of a lung tumor. This TCR came from a female donor with lung adenocarcinoma. The CD4 and CD8 labels of this study may be unreliable. The CDR3 DNA reads as TGTGCCAGCAGTTTAGGAGTAGGGGATTCACCCCTCCACTTT. As protein: CASSLGVGDSPLHF.